This is a list of T cell receptor beta chains from one sample in a study of beta chain features in type 1 diabetes. Some clones are missing from TCRdb's copy, which holds only in-frame ones; the method was immunoSEQ multiplex PCR. The top ten clones hold 0.045% to 0.05% of a sample with fewer than 550,000 clones, approximately 10% of them seen once. The sequenced sample consisted of naive CD4+ T cells from blood. Every receptor here comes from a woman between 18 and 29 years old in good health. Each CDR3 is given with its conserved first and last residue. Fields, in order: D gene, J gene, V gene, CDR3 length, clone size, CDR3 DNA, CDR3 protein. The D gene is left open where the match is weak. The size of a clone is reported for some rows only, either as once, few or many, or as a class for expanded clones.

. | TRBJ1-2 | TRBV5-1 | 14 | . | TGCGCCAGCAGCTTGGCCCTAGTGGACTATGGCTACACCTTC | CASSLALVDYGYTF
. | TRBJ2-5 | TRBV4-3 | 14 | . | TGCGCCAGCAGCCCCGACCTTTACCAAGAGACCCAGTACTTC | CASSPDLYQETQYF
. | TRBJ2-1 | TRBV9 | 13 | . | TGTGCCAGCAGCCTACGCCCTCTCGAGCGGGAGTTCTTC | CASSLRPLEREFF
. | TRBJ2-5 | TRBV29-1 | 12 | many | TGCAGCGCAAAGACAAATGGGGAGACCCAGTACTTC | CSAKTNGETQYF
. | TRBJ2-4 | TRBV7-9 | 16 | few | TGTGCCAGCAGCGCCAGAGGGGGATTAGCCAAAAACATTCAGTACTTC | CASSARGGLAKNIQYF
. | TRBJ2-4 | TRBV2 | 15 | . | TGTGCCAGCAGGGAACAGGGAATAACCAAAAACATTCAGTACTTC | CASREQGITKNIQYF
. | TRBJ2-7 | TRBV7-2 | 15 | . | TGTGCCAGCAGCTTAGGACCGCCAGGGCCGTACGAGCAGTACTTC | CASSLGPPGPYEQYF
. | TRBJ2-7 | TRBV2 | 12 | . | TGTGCCAGCGCGGCGACGACCTACGAGCAGTACTTC | CASAATTYEQYF
. | TRBJ2-7 | TRBV6-5 | 15 | few | TGTGCCAGCAGTTACGATACGGGGAAGATCTACGAGCAGTACTTC | CASSYDTGKIYEQYF
. | TRBJ2-1 | TRBV9 | 16 | . | TGTGCCAGCAGCGTAGTTCCGGGTACCTCCTACAATGAGCAGTTCTTC | CASSVVPGTSYNEQFF
. | TRBJ2-1 | TRBV9 | 16 | few | TGTGCCAGCAGCCCGATCCAGTCGGTGGGCTACAATGAGCAGTTCTTC | CASSPIQSVGYNEQFF
. | TRBJ2-5 | TRBV28 | 11 | few | TGTGCCAGCAGTCTACTGGAGACCCAGTACTTC | CASSLLETQYF
TRBD2 | TRBJ2-5 | TRBV11-2 | 15 | . | TGTGCCAGCAGCCCCATAGCGGGAGTCTATGAGACCCAGTACTTC | CASSPIAGVYETQYF
. | TRBJ2-1 | TRBV2 | 16 | few | TGTGCCAGCAGTGAACGGGGCAGGGTCGCATACAATGAGCAGTTCTTC | CASSERGRVAYNEQFF
. | TRBJ1-1 | TRBV5-4 | 14 | few | TGTGCCAGCAGCCCGGAGCCGCCCGGCACTGAAGCTTTCTTT | CASSPEPPGTEAFF
TRBD1 | TRBJ1-4 | TRBV7-9 | 12 | few | TGTGCCAGCAGCAGGGGGGACAGGGTTGAGATTTTT | CASSRGDRVEIF
. | TRBJ2-1 | TRBV11-2 | 14 | few | TGTGCCAGCGGCGGGGAGAGCTCCTACAATGAGCAGTTCTTC | CASGGESSYNEQFF
TRBD1 | TRBJ1-2 | TRBV7-2 | 13 | . | TGTGCCAGCAGCTTAGAGACAGGGTATGGCTACACCTTC | CASSLETGYGYTF
. | TRBJ2-3 | TRBV10-3 | 14 | many | TGTGCCATCAGCGAAGGACTGATCACAGATACGCAGTATTTT | CAISEGLITDTQYF
. | TRBJ2-1 | TRBV30 | 13 | once | TGTGCCTGGAGTGTACGAGGGGGTGGTGAGCAGTTCTTC | CAWSVRGGGEQFF
. | TRBJ1-2 | TRBV18 | 13 | . | TGTGCCAGCTCACCAAACAGGGAGGATGGCTACACCTTC | CASSPNREDGYTF
. | TRBJ1-5 | TRBV6-5 | 14 | . | TGTGCCAGCAGTTACTCCGGTGTCACTCAGCCCCAGCATTTT | CASSYSGVTQPQHF
. | TRBJ1-1 | TRBV6-6 | 13 | few | TGTGCCAGCAGCCCACAGGGTATGACTGAAGCTTTCTTT | CASSPQGMTEAFF
. | TRBJ2-6 | TRBV6-1 | 16 | few | TGTGCCAGCAGGGAACGGGGTCCCTCTGGGGCCAACGTCCTGACTTTC | CASRERGPSGANVLTF
. | TRBJ2-7 | TRBV12-5 | 10 | . | TGTGCTAGTGGTGTAGGCGAGCAGTACTTC | CASGVGEQYF
. | TRBJ2-7 | TRBV29-1 | 12 | . | TGCAGCACCGGACGGGTGGGCTACGAGCAGTACTTC | CSTGRVGYEQYF
. | TRBJ2-5 | TRBV7-2 | 17 | once | TGTGCCAGCAGCCCTAGTTCGGGGTTGGGGATCCAAGAGACCCAGTACTTC | CASSPSSGLGIQETQYF
TRBD2 | TRBJ2-1 | TRBV29-1 | 12 | . | TGCAGCGCCTTAGCGGGGGGGCCGAAGCAGTTCTTC | CSALAGGPKQFF
. | TRBJ2-6 | TRBV7-2 | 17 | few | TGTGCCAGCAGCTCGACCGGACGGTACTCTGGGGCCAACGTCCTGACTTTC | CASSSTGRYSGANVLTF
. | TRBJ2-7 | TRBV19 | 13 | . | TGTGCCAGTAGTTATGAGGTGGGGTACGAGCAGTACTTC | CASSYEVGYEQYF
. | TRBJ2-1 | TRBV19 | 11 | few | TGTGCCAGTATAAGCCTAAATGAGCAGTTCTTC | CASISLNEQFF
. | TRBJ2-2 | TRBV7-9 | 16 | . | TGTGCCAGCAGCTCCTGGGTGCACCTAAACACCGGGGAGCTGTTTTTT | CASSSWVHLNTGELFF
. | TRBJ1-5 | TRBV7-2 | 15 | few | TGTGCCAGCAGCTTAGCGTGGGGCAGGGGTCAGCCCCAGCATTTT | CASSLAWGRGQPQHF
. | TRBJ2-1 | TRBV7-9 | 15 | . | TGTGCCAGCAGCTCGAGATCTCTCTTGGCCAATGAGCAGTTCTTC | CASSSRSLLANEQFF
. | TRBJ1-4 | TRBV7-9 | 16 | . | TGTGCCAGCAGCTTAGCGTTGGGACGGTATGATGAAAAACTGTTTTTT | CASSLALGRYDEKLFF